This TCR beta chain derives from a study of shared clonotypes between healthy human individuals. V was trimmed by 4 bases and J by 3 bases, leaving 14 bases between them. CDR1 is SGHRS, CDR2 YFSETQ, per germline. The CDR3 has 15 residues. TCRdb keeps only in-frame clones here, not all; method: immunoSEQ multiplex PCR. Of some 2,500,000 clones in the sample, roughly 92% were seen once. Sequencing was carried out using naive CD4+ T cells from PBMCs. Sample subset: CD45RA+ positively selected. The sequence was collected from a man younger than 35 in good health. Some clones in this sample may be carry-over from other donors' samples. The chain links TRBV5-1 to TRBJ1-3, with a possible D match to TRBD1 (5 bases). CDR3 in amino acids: CASSDPREGGNTIYF. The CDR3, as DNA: TGCGCCAGCAGCGATCCCAGGGAGGGTGGAAACACCATATATTTT.